This entry describes one T cell receptor beta chain. The data stem from a study of blood T cell repertoires in COVID-19. On the study more broadly: Samples came from the United States, Italy and Spain, spanning acute and convalescent COVID-19. Sources were T cells, B-cell-depleted T cells, or PBMCs; the material itself was cDNA or gDNA.

The CDR3 sequence is 14 residues long. From germline, CDR1 is ENHRY and CDR2 SYGVKD. V was clipped by 0 bases and J by 14 bases, with 16 bases between them. Per the original methods: Amplification from reference gene primers served as the basis for estimated nucleated cell counts. Profiling relied on immunoSEQ multiplex PCR, and the TCRdb table lists in-frame clones only, not all of them. The V and J calls and clone size come from that table; D and trimming were worked out from the DNA. The data contain 210,000 or so clones, about three quarters of them singletons. The sample consisted of peripheral blood. The sequence derives from an elderly woman with active or convalescent COVID-19. The chain links TRBV10-3 to TRBJ1-4; D remains ambiguous. CDR3 sequence (DNA): TGTGCCATCAGTGAGTCGTTACCGATTAACCGGCTGTTTTTT. The encoded protein is CAISESLPINRLFF.